Listed below are T cell receptor beta chains from one sample, sequenced in a study of T cells after posttransplantation cyclophosphamide. Measured with immunoSEQ multiplex PCR; TCRdb has only the in-frame clones, and not every one. The sample holds tens of thousands of clones, about nine tenths seen once. The input for sequencing was PBMCs, taken after allogeneic stem cell transplant with posttransplant cyclophosphamide. All receptors derive from a female patient aged 25-39 years who received an allogeneic stem cell transplant from an unrelated donor, was CMV-positive, and had no GVHD. Some T cells may be provided by the graft donor. Each CDR3 is given with its conserved first and last residue. D genes are given only for firm matches. Clone size, where shown, is once, few, many, or a class for clones that have expanded.

>TRBV15|-|TRBD1|TRBJ1-2
CATSRDLRTGHLDGYTF
TGTGCCACCAGCAGAGATCTTAGGACAGGGCACTTGGATGGCTACACCTTC
>TRBV28|-|-|TRBJ1-5
CASSLLRGAGQPQHF
TGTGCCAGCAGTTTACTAAGGGGCGCAGGTCAGCCCCAGCATTTT
>TRBV10-3|-|TRBD1|TRBJ2-7
CAIQSAGGPYEQYF
TGTGCCATCCAAAGTGCAGGGGGCCCCTACGAGCAGTACTTC
>TRBV9|few|TRBD1|TRBJ1-2
CASSGGTGISYGYTF
TGTGCCAGCAGCGGGGGGACAGGGATCAGCTATGGCTACACCTTC
>TRBV11-2|-|-|TRBJ1-6
CASSLQGSYNSPLHF
TGTGCCAGCAGCTTACAGGGCTCCTATAATTCACCCCTCCACTTT
>TRBV4-2|-|TRBD2|TRBJ2-1
CASSQGTSESYNEQFF
TGTGCCAGCAGCCAAGGGACTAGCGAGTCCTACAATGAGCAGTTCTTC
>TRBV4-2|-|-|TRBJ2-2
CASSQVNGIGVASGELFF
TGTGCCAGCAGCCAAGTTAACGGGATAGGAGTAGCTTCCGGGGAGCTGTTTTTT
>TRBV7-2|-|-|TRBJ1-1
CASSPQQGVNTEAFF
TGTGCCAGCAGCCCTCAACAGGGCGTCAACACTGAAGCTTTCTTT
>TRBV25-1|-|-|TRBJ1-4
CASSVQGSTNEKLFF
TGTGCCAGCAGTGTCCAGGGTTCGACTAATGAAAAACTGTTTTTT
>TRBV28|-|-|TRBJ2-3
CASSFFSAGWMDTQYF
TGTGCCAGCAGTTTTTTCTCTGCGGGGTGGATGGATACGCAGTATTTT
>TRBV6-5|-|TRBD2|TRBJ2-1
CASSSLAGGPYNEQFF
TGTGCCAGCAGTTCTTTAGCGGGGGGGCCATACAATGAGCAGTTCTTC
>TRBV7-3|-|-|TRBJ1-2
CASSQGGDVPNYGYTF
TGTGCCAGCAGCCAAGGGGGGGACGTACCTAACTATGGCTACACCTTC
>TRBV2|-|TRBD2|TRBJ2-7
CAVATGGGEQYF
TGTGCCGTCGCGACTGGGGGGGGCGAGCAGTACTTC
>TRBV28|-|-|TRBJ1-6
CASSFQEGYLYNSPLHF
TGTGCCAGCAGTTTCCAGGAGGGGTACCTCTATAATTCACCCCTCCACTTT
>TRBV29-1|-|TRBD2|TRBJ2-1
CSVAVLAGGNNEQFF
TGCAGCGTTGCGGTACTTGCGGGGGGGAACAATGAGCAGTTCTTC
>TRBV7-8|-|-|TRBJ1-1
CASSSLYGVRDTEAFF
TGTGCCAGCAGTTCTCTTTACGGGGTGAGGGACACTGAAGCTTTCTTT
>TRBV7-2|-|-|TRBJ1-5
CASSRDSTANQPQHF
TGTGCCAGCAGCCGTGACTCAACGGCCAATCAGCCCCAGCATTTT
>TRBV6-1|-|-|TRBJ1-1
CASSEAAGMNTEAFF
TGTGCCAGCAGTGAAGCGGCAGGCATGAACACTGAAGCTTTCTTT
>TRBV4-3|-|-|TRBJ1-3
CASSQDVASGNTIYF
TGCGCCAGCAGCCAAGATGTAGCCTCTGGAAACACCATATATTTT
>TRBV14|-|TRBD1|TRBJ2-1
CASSEWGRGRRDEQFF
TGTGCCAGCAGCGAGTGGGGCAGGGGGCGAAGGGATGAGCAGTTCTTC
>TRBV6-6|few|-|TRBJ1-3
CASSPLGSSGNTIYF
TGTGCCAGCAGTCCCCTCGGGAGCTCTGGAAACACCATATATTTT
>TRBV13|-|TRBD1|TRBJ2-2
CASSRDRGPGELFF
TGTGCCAGCAGCCGGGACAGGGGGCCCGGGGAGCTGTTTTTT
>TRBV21-1|-|-|TRBJ1-2
CASSKKGQGIGYTF
TGTGCCAGCAGCAAAAAGGGACAAGGGATTGGCTACACCTTC
>TRBV27|-|TRBD2|TRBJ2-2
CASSFVRLAGARNTGELFF
TGTGCCAGCAGTTTCGTAAGGCTAGCGGGGGCCCGGAACACCGGGGAGCTGTTTTTT
>TRBV28|-|-|TRBJ1-1
CASSEAVTEAFF
TGTGCCAGCAGCGAAGCCGTTACTGAAGCTTTCTTT
>TRBV5-8|-|TRBD1|TRBJ1-4
CASSRDRAFSLTNEKLFF
TGTGCCAGCAGCAGGGACAGGGCGTTTAGTTTAACTAATGAAAAACTGTTTTTT